The 13 T cell receptor beta chains given below trace back to one sample, sequenced in a study of T cell changes during pregnancy in multiple sclerosis. Some clones are missing from TCRdb's copy, which holds only in-frame ones; the method was immunoSEQ multiplex PCR. The table shows about 36,000 clones, with almost 95% occurring only once. Material for sequencing was PBMCs (not recorded whether the cells were cultured). Receptor source: a female donor with multiple sclerosis, enrolled in a pregnancy study.

This chain's CDR3 is CASSKTGAYQPQHF. CDR3 in DNA: TGTGCCAGCAGTAAGACAGGGGCCTATCAGCCCCAGCATTTT. The rearrangement uses TRBV6-6 and TRBJ1-5; 8 bases align to TRBD1. The J segment lost 5 bases and the V segment lost 5 bases, leaving 5 bases of the junction unmatched. The CDR3 runs 14 residues. CDR1 is MNHNY and CDR2 is SVGAGI in the germline V gene (reference sequence).

This chain's CDR3 is CASSVSQSTQSRANVLTF. Written as DNA, the CDR3 is TGTGCCAGCTCGGTCAGTCAATCCACACAAAGTCGGGCCAACGTCCTGACTTTC. The chain employs TRBV5-8 and TRBJ2-6, with D unclear. The germline V gene has CDR1 SGHTS and CDR2 YDEGEE. Between the trimmed V and J ends, which lost 7 bases and 5 bases, there was a span of 25 bases. This CDR3 has 18 residues.

The genes are TRBV28 and TRBJ1-1; D gene uncertain. The CDR3 sequence is 12 residues long. V lost 2 bases, J lost 1 base, and 2 bases lay in between. Germline V gene lookup returns CDR1 MDHEN and CDR2 SYDVKM. The CDR3 is CASSLGNTEAFF. CDR3 nucleotides: TGTGCCAGCAGTTTAGGGAACACTGAAGCTTTCTTT.

The chain combines TRBV6-5 with TRBJ1-1; D is unclear. The V gene lost 6 bases and the J gene lost 3 bases, with 14 bases spanning the gap. The CDR3 totals 14 residues. CDR1 and CDR2 (germline): MNHEY, SVGAGI. The CDR3 DNA follows: TGTGCCAGCAGCTCCACCACGCGGGACACTGAAGCTTTCTTT. This sequence encodes CASSSTTRDTEAFF.

The chain combines TRBV5-1 with TRBJ1-2; a possible D gene is TRBD1 (6 bases). The CDR3 extends over 15 amino acids. CDR1 and CDR2 from the germline V gene are SGHRS and YFSETQ. V lost 4 bases and J lost 0, with 13 bases in between. The CDR3 sequence: CASSLRTESNYGYTF. The CDR3 DNA reads as TGCGCCAGCAGCCTAAGGACAGAATCTAACTATGGCTACACCTTC.

The rearrangement joins TRBV9 to TRBJ1-2; D uncertain. Per the germline V gene, CDR1 is SGDLS and CDR2 is YYNGEE. This CDR3 is built from 13 residues. V lost 0 bases and J 4 bases, leaving 7 bases between the germline ends. In DNA form, the CDR3 reads TGTGCCAGCAGCGTAGAAGAGGGCTATGGCTACACCTTC. It yields the protein CASSVEEGYGYTF.

The J gene is TRBJ1-5, the V gene TRBV19; no clear D. V gave up 3 bases and J gave up 6 bases, with 12 bases separating them. Germline CDR1 is LNHDA and CDR2 is SQIVND (reference sequence). This CDR3 has 14 residues. For the CDR3, the DNA is TGTGCCAGTAGTATTCCAGAGAGACCTCAGCCCCAGCATTTT. It is translated as CASSIPERPQPQHF.

This chain uses TRBV19 with TRBJ1-3; 7 nucleotides match TRBD1. Germline V gene data show CDR1 as LNHDA and CDR2 as SQIVND (reference sequence). V lost 4 bases, J lost 4 bases, and 10 bases stayed unmatched. The CDR3 runs 16 residues. The CDR3 here is CASSTDREGAGNTIYF. The CDR3 DNA is TGTGCCAGTAGTACCGACAGGGAGGGAGCGGGAAACACCATATATTTT.

The chain couples TRBV5-1 to TRBJ2-3; 8 bases match TRBD1. The CDR3 sequence is 16 residues long. The V segment lost 0 bases and the J segment 3 bases; nucleotides outside the gene matches: 6. Per the germline V gene, CDR1 is SGHRS and CDR2 is YFSETQ. This chain's CDR3 is CASSLAEQGATDTQYF. CDR3 nucleotide sequence: TGCGCCAGCAGCTTGGCAGAGCAGGGGGCTACAGATACGCAGTATTTT.

The V gene is TRBV5-6, the J gene TRBJ2-7, with TRBD1 as a possible D gene (6 bases). This CDR3 is 14 amino acids long. Germline CDR1 reads SGHDT; CDR2 reads YYEEEE. V lost 10 bases and J 1 base, leaving 18 bases between the germline ends. For the CDR3, the DNA is TGTGCCCAGCAGGGGCGACAAATATCCTACGAGCAGTACTTC. Translation gives CAQQGRQISYEQYF.

The V call is TRBV5-4, the J call TRBJ2-5, with D possibly being TRBD1 (6 bases). CDR1 is SGHNT, CDR2 YYREEE, per germline (reference sequence). This CDR3 is built from 15 residues. V was pared by 4 bases and J by 7 bases, with 20 bases between. CDR3 bases: TGTGCCAGCAGCCCGGAAAGCAGGGGCGGAGGGACCCAGTACTTC. It codes for CASSPESRGGGTQYF.

The chain carries TRBV18 and TRBJ2-5; D perhaps matches TRBD1 (5 bases). The CDR3 totals 17 residues. Deletions cut 3 bases from V and 1 base from J, with 18 bases between. Germline loops: CDR1 KGHSH, CDR2 LQKENI. CDR3 protein: CASSPRPIEQVQETQYF. The CDR3 region has the DNA TGTGCCAGCTCACCGCGGCCCATCGAACAGGTCCAAGAGACCCAGTACTTC.

The genes are TRBV10-3 and TRBJ1-5; D perhaps matches TRBD1 (6 bases). The V end lost 0 bases, the J end lost 5 bases, and 11 bases lay between the germline ends. CDR3 length: 15 residues. Germline lookup yields CDR1 ENHRY and CDR2 SYGVKD. CDR3: CAISESQAGDQPQHF. In nucleotides, the CDR3 is TGTGCCATCAGTGAGTCCCAGGCAGGGGATCAGCCCCAGCATTTT.